One and the same sample provided the 25 T cell receptor beta chains below, sequenced in a study of Graves' ophthalmopathy and Graves' hyperthyroidism. RNA transcripts served as template for amplifying TCR beta CDR3 sequences. The first-round RT-PCR employed HTBI primers together with the Qiagen OneStep RT-PCR kit. A multiplex PCR was then performed as the second round. From the multiplex PCR reads, TCRdb called clonotypes with MiXCR, one entry per CDR3 protein. The sample carries over a million distinct CDR3 sequences, about 35% recorded once. Sequenced sample: peripheral blood or thyroid tissue (not recorded which). Receptors originate from an adult man with Graves' hyperthyroidism.

Note on this clonotype: One base away lies a much larger clone, so this may be a sequencing read error. This chain links TRBV20-1 with TRBJ1-6; no firm D call. CDR1 is DFQATT and CDR2 is SNEGSKA in the germline V gene (reference sequence). The CDR3 length is 9 residues. The CDR3 reads CSANLPLHF. The CDR3 DNA follows: TGCAGTGCTAATTTACCCCTCCACTTT.

A note on this clonotype: A much larger clone lies one base from this, so it may be a read error. The rearrangement links TRBV20-1 to TRBJ2-5; 11 bases fit TRBD2. The CDR3 extends over 15 amino acids. V lost 6 bases and J lost 3; bases outside the gene matches: 9. Germline V gene data show CDR1 as DFQATT and CDR2 as SNEGSKA (reference sequence). The CDR3, as DNA: TGCAGTGCAAGGGTGACTAGCGGGGTTGAAGAGACCCAGTACTTC. This encodes CSARVTSGVEETQYF.

This clonotype was seen many times. The V and J genes are TRBV7-2 and TRBJ1-5; a weak D match, TRBD1 (6 bases). V lost 4 bases, J lost 4 bases, and 20 bases lay in between. Germline V gene data show CDR1 as SGHTA and CDR2 as FQGNSA. This CDR3 is 17 amino acids long. CDR3 nucleotides: TGTGCCAGCAGCTCGTGGACTGCCCAGGGGCGTAATCAGCCCCAGCATTTT. Translation gives CASSSWTAQGRNQPQHF.

This sequence joins TRBV7-2 and TRBJ2-7; tentatively, D is TRBD1 (6 bases). Trimming removed 8 bases at V and 4 bases at J, with 15 bases between. The CDR3 is 13 residues long. Germline V gene lookup returns CDR1 SGHTA and CDR2 FQGNSA. CDR3 nucleotide sequence: TGTGCCAGCTCTCCACAACAGGGTTACGAGCAGTACTTC. It codes for CASSPQQGYEQYF.

The chain combines TRBV7-2 with TRBJ2-7; D unclear. The CDR3 is 14 residues long. Between the trimmed V and J ends, which lost 11 bases and 4 bases, there was a span of 21 bases. In germline, CDR1 is SGHTA, CDR2 FQGNSA. The CDR3 loop reads CARRTPPRYYEQYF. CDR3 bases: TGTGCCCGGCGGACCCCCCCGCGATATTACGAGCAGTACTTC.

In this sample, this clonotype turned up many times. This rearrangement joins TRBV29-1 to TRBJ1-4; D unresolved. V lost 0 bases and J lost 7, with 9 bases in between. This CDR3 region has 13 residues. CDR1 and CDR2 from the germline V gene are SQVTM and ANQGSEA. As DNA, the CDR3 is TGCAGCGTTGAAGAGCGCGCTTTTGAAAAACTGTTTTTT. This codes for CSVEERAFEKLFF.

This clonotype was detected a few times. This rearrangement joins TRBV9 to TRBJ1-5; D is unresolved. The CDR3 runs 14 residues. With 2 bases removed from V and 0 bases from J, the gap between germline ends came to 6 bases. CDR1 and CDR2 from the germline V gene are SGDLS and YYNGEE. CDR3 residues: CASSVTYSNQPQHF. The CDR3 DNA reads TGTGCCAGCAGCGTGACATATAGCAATCAGCCCCAGCATTTT.

This chain links TRBV10-3 with TRBJ1-5; TRBD1 might be the D (6 bases). There are 14 residues in the CDR3. Germline V CDR1 and CDR2: ENHRY, SYGVKD. Deletions cut 10 bases from V and 11 bases from J, with 24 bases between. The CDR3 loop is CATTLGGGEETQHF. CDR3 nucleotides: TGTGCCACCACCCTAGGGGGGGGAGAAGAGACCCAGCATTTT.

As concerns this clonotype: A read error is possible here, since a much larger clone lies one base away. The CDR3, as DNA: TGTGCCAGCAGGCCCAGCGACAGGTACGAGCAGTACTTC. Residues: CASRPSDRYEQYF. V and J are TRBV7-2 and TRBJ2-7; TRBD1 might be the D (6 bases). Germline V CDR1 and CDR2: SGHTA, FQGNSA. The germline V and J ends were trimmed by 6 bases and 4 bases, with 13 bases remaining between them. The CDR3 runs to 13 residues.

The chain carries TRBV2 and TRBJ1-5, with TRBD1 as a possible D gene (5 bases). Germline V gene sequence: CDR1 SNHLY, CDR2 FYNNEI. V was pared by 6 bases and J by 7 bases, with 16 bases between. The CDR3 has 14 residues. In DNA, the CDR3 is TGTGCCAGCAGACGCAACTCAGGGAGGCAGCCCCAGCATTTT. This sequence encodes CASRRNSGRQPQHF.

This clonotype was recorded many times. The rearrangement uses TRBV7-2 and TRBJ1-6; TRBD1 agrees at 8 bases. Germline V CDR1 and CDR2: SGHTA, FQGNSA. J gave up 8 bases and V 5 bases, and 8 bases lay outside the gene matches. The CDR3 consists of 15 residues. In DNA form, the CDR3 reads TGTGCCAGCAGCAGAGACCAGGGGGCGGATTCACCCCTCCACTTT. It yields the protein CASSRDQGADSPLHF.

The rearrangement links TRBV10-2 to TRBJ2-7; TRBD2 aligns across 8 bases. From germline, CDR1 is WSHSY and CDR2 SAAADI. V gave up 2 bases and J gave up 3 bases; unmatched junction bases: 6. The CDR3 spans 15 residues. The CDR3 DNA follows: TGCGCCAGCAGTGAGGTCGGGACTAGTAGCTACGAGCAGTACTTC. Its protein product is CASSEVGTSSYEQYF.

This clonotype was recorded at least ten times. This chain joins TRBV15 and TRBJ1-5; maybe TRBD1 (5 bases). Trimming took 0 bases from V and 7 from J, leaving 19 bases between them. This CDR3 spans 17 amino acids. In germline, CDR1 is LNHNV, CDR2 YYDKDF (reference sequence). CDR3 sequence (DNA): TGTGCCACCAGCAGAGATACGGGGACGGAAACGGGACAGCCCCAGCATTTT. It codes for CATSRDTGTETGQPQHF.

This clonotype was counted once. The chain carries TRBV25-1 and TRBJ2-7, with TRBD1 identical over 9 bases. Unmatched junction bases numbered 4, after V lost 6 bases and J lost 1 base. Looked up from germline, CDR1 is MGHDK and CDR2 is SYGVNS. The CDR3 loop spans 14 amino acids. The chain's CDR3 is CASRGTGPSYEQYF. CDR3 in DNA: TGTGCCAGCAGGGGGACAGGGCCATCCTACGAGCAGTACTTC.

V and J are TRBV10-3 and TRBJ1-5; maybe TRBD1 (5 bases). CDR3 length equals 12 residues. Per germline, CDR1 ENHRY and CDR2 SYGVKD. V gave up 10 bases and J gave up 4 bases, with 11 bases separating them. CDR3 sequence: CATAWGNQPQHF. The CDR3 region has the DNA TGTGCCACCGCCTGGGGGAATCAGCCCCAGCATTTT.

The chain links TRBV3-1 to TRBJ1-2; D is possibly TRBD1 (6 bases). The CDR3 is made up of 15 amino acids. V lost 1 base and J lost 6, with 15 bases in between. The germline gives CDR1 LGHDT, CDR2 YNNKEL (reference sequence). The CDR3 DNA follows: TGTGCCAGCAGCCAAGTCGGGGGGGGCGACGATGGCTACACCTTC. Protein sequence: CASSQVGGGDDGYTF.

In its sample, this clonotype was seen many times. CDR3 bases: TGCGCCAGCAGTGAGTCGAAGGGGAGAAGGACCTACGAGCAGTACTTC. Translation gives CASSESKGRRTYEQYF. The chain uses TRBV10-1 and TRBJ2-7; TRBD1 or TRBD2 may be the D gene (5 bases each). V was pared by 0 bases and J by 2 bases, with 14 bases between. The CDR3 spans 16 residues. Per the germline V gene, CDR1 is WNHNN and CDR2 is SYGVQD (reference sequence).

CDR3 sequence (DNA): TGTGCCAGCAGCGTAGAAAGGGACAGAACCTTCACCGGGGAGCTGTTTTTT. Translated, it gives CASSVERDRTFTGELFF. V and J are TRBV9 and TRBJ2-2, with 7 bases lining up with TRBD1. The ends lost 0 bases at V and 4 bases at J; junction bases unmatched: 9. The CDR3 loop spans 17 amino acids. Germline V gene lookup returns CDR1 SGDLS and CDR2 YYNGEE.

In its sample, this clonotype was seen a few times. The chain recombines TRBV7-2 with TRBJ1-1, with D possibly being TRBD1 (5 bases). CDR1 and CDR2 (germline): SGHTA, FQGNSA. V lost 1 base and J 1 base, leaving 19 bases between the germline ends. The CDR3 has 18 residues. The CDR3 spells CASSLEVGDWRANTEAFF. In DNA, the CDR3 is TGTGCCAGCAGCTTAGAGGTCGGGGACTGGAGGGCGAACACTGAAGCTTTCTTT.

CDR3 sequence: CASSATWQGMNSGANVLTF. Written as DNA, the CDR3 is TGTGCCAGCAGCGCAACGTGGCAGGGGATGAACTCTGGGGCCAACGTCCTGACTTTC. The J gene is TRBJ2-6, the V gene TRBV9; possibly TRBD1 for D (6 bases). CDR3 size: 19 residues. Trimming pared 3 bases from V and 0 bases from J, leaving 19 bases between. The V gene's germline CDR1 is SGDLS and CDR2 YYNGEE.

The chain has TRBV20-1 and TRBJ2-7; D might be TRBD2 (6 bases). CDR3 length: 19 residues. The V end lost 1 base, the J end lost 4 bases, and 29 bases lay between the germline ends. Germline loops: CDR1 DFQATT, CDR2 SNEGSKA (reference sequence). CDR3 nucleotides: TGCAGTGCTAGAGGTCTTATCGGGGTCCTAGTTAGCGGACAATACGAGCAGTACTTC. Residues: CSARGLIGVLVSGQYEQYF.

This clonotype showed up many times. This chain links TRBV7-2 with TRBJ2-7, with 8 nucleotides matching TRBD2. CDR1 is SGHTA and CDR2 is FQGNSA in the germline V gene. V trimming: 5 bases; J trimming: 5 bases; junction bases outside the gene matches: 8. This CDR3 is 14 amino acids long. The CDR3 DNA reads as TGTGCCAGCAGCCGGACTAGCCTTAGCGACGAGCAGTACTTC. Encoded protein: CASSRTSLSDEQYF.

Ten or more counts support this clonotype. The V call is TRBV7-2, the J call TRBJ1-1, with D possibly matching TRBD1 (5 bases). Germline V gives CDR1 SGHTA, CDR2 FQGNSA. CDR3 length equals 16 residues. The V end lost 3 bases, the J end lost 4 bases, and 18 bases lay between the germline ends. The CDR3 coding sequence is TGTGCCAGCAGCTTCGGGCAGGGAAGGGGCGGCACTGAAGCTTTCTTT. Translating gives CASSFGQGRGGTEAFF.

The rearrangement joins TRBV29-1 to TRBJ1-2; 7 bases are shared with TRBD1. Trimming at V came to 6 bases and at J to 4 bases, leaving 11 bases not matched to a gene. CDR3 length: 14 residues. Germline CDR1 SQVTM, CDR2 ANQGSEA. The CDR3 here is CSVSRRQGFYGYTF. The CDR3 bases are TGCAGCGTCTCCCGTAGACAGGGTTTCTATGGCTACACCTTC.

This rearrangement joins TRBV24-1 to TRBJ2-5, with 7 bases aligning to TRBD2. The CDR3 is made up of 15 amino acids. V shed 4 bases and J 4 bases; nucleotides not matched to a gene: 8. Looked up from germline, CDR1 is KGHDR and CDR2 is SFDVKD. The CDR3 here is CATSDGGGVRETQYF. CDR3 in DNA: TGTGCCACCAGTGACGGTGGGGGGGTTCGAGAGACCCAGTACTTC.